This entry concerns a single T cell receptor beta chain. Its specificity is unknown. The data are from a study of shared clonotypes between healthy human individuals. Study outcomes and limitations: Even with large depth, rarefaction showed that sorted-subset sequencing was incomplete. Naive subsets generally had larger estimated richness than memory subsets. Several donors showed sharing of approximately 5% of naive CD4 clonotypes.

CDR3 length equals 14 residues. With 8 bases clipped from V and 6 bases from J, the junction kept 6 bases outside the gene matches. CDR1 LNHNV and CDR2 YYDKDF come from the germline V gene (reference sequence). The assay ran at deep level. Sequencing used immunoSEQ multiplex PCR; TCRdb keeps in-frame clones, though not all of them. The sample gives some 2,000,000 clones, 85% to 95% of which show up once; about 0.13% is in the top ten. The origin of this receptor is a man aged 18 to 30 in good health. The specimen sequenced was naive CD4+ T cells sorted from blood. Sample subset: CD45RA+ positively selected. This rearrangement joins TRBV15 to TRBJ1-6; 8 positions agree with TRBD1. DNA for the CDR3: TGTGCCACCCAGGGGGCAGAGGGTAATTCACCCCTCCACTTT. Residues: CATQGAEGNSPLHF.